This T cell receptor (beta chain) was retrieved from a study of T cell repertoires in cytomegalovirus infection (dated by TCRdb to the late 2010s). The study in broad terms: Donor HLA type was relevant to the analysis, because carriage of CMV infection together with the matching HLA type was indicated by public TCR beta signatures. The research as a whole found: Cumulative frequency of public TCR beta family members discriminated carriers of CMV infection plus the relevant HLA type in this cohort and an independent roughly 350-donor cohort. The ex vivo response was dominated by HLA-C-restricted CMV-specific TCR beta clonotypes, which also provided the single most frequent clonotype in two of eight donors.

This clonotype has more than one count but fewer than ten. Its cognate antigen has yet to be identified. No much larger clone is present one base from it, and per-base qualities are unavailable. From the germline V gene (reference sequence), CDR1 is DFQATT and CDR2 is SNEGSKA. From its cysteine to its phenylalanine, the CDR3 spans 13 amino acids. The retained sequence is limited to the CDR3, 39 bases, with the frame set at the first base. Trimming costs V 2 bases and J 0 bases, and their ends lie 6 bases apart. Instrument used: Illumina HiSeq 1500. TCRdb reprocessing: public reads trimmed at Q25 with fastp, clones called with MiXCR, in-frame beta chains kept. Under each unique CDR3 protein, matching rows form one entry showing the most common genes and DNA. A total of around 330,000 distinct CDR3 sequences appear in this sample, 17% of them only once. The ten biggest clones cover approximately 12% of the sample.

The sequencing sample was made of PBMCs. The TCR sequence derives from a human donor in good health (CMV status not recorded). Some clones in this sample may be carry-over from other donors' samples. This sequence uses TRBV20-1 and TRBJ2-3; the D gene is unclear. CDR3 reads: CSARTASTDTQYF. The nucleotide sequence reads TGCAGTGCTAGAACCGCTAGCACAGATACGCAGTATTTT.